This T cell receptor (beta chain) was captured in a study of vaccination and CD4 T cells after COVID-19 (dated by TCRdb to 2022 to 2024). In terms of the full investigation: Every convalescent patient had a positive nasal swab PCR test for SARS-CoV-2, with mild disease in several patients and severe disease in one. Post-COVID blood samples were collected from convalescent patients a median of around 96 days after diagnosis, with a range of about 35 to 161 days. The spike-specific CD4+ TCR repertoire was compared before and after mRNA vaccination in 10 COVID-19 convalescent patients and a few infection-naive healthy vaccine recipients. Culture stimuli were overlapping spike peptide pools from SARS-CoV-2 and from the common cold coronaviruses HCoV-NL63, HCoV-OC43 and HCoV-229E. Post-vaccine blood samples were collected a median of about 11 weeks after the second vaccine dose, ranging from about 13 to 241 days. Two doses of either the Pfizer-BioNTech BNT162b2 vaccine (n=8) or the Moderna mRNA-1273 vaccine (n=2) were administered to participants. The convalescent cohort comprised six males and four females, including two Hispanic individuals, seven Caucasians, two Asians and one multiracial person. In control cultures, a CEFX viral epitope pool was used as positive control, an HIV-1 Nef peptide pool was used as negative control, or no peptide was added. What the authors observed across the whole study: Among the post-vaccine SARS-CoV-2-reactive clones in convalescent patients, a median approximately 86% showed up only after vaccination, which suggests vaccine-specific priming. Although the median number of SARS-CoV-2-reactive clonotypes went up from around 19 after infection to 30 to 45 after vaccination, the increase was not significant. Only a relatively small number of convalescent patients were included in the study, and early timepoints following natural infection were not analyzed. In convalescent patients, nearly all vaccine-specific clones (304 of 307) were found to be mono-reactive for SARS-CoV-2 spike rather than cross-reactive with common cold coronaviruses.

The library was obtained by PCR. TCR sequencing of DNA from cultured CD4+ T cells used the Oncomine TCR Beta short-read assay at the Johns Hopkins FTIC core. Genomic DNA was extracted from the cultured CD4+ T cells with the QIAamp micro DNA kit. The Oncomine TCR Beta libraries from cultured CD4+ T cells were pooled using unique dual indexes and then sequenced on an Illumina iSeq 100. The authors processed their data as follows. Non-productive sequences were removed, and CDR3s not starting with C, not ending with F or W, or shorter than 7 amino acids were discarded. The MANAFEST web application was used to identify antigen-specific clonotypes by comparing peptide-stimulated wells against reference wells and other culture wells. To be called positive, a clone needed an FDR below 0.05, an odds ratio above 5, and a productive frequency above 0.1% in at least two of three replicate wells. Clonotypes that were significantly expanded in both SARS-CoV-2 spike wells and at least one common cold coronavirus spike condition were defined as cross-reactive. Levenshtein distances (stringdist) and unrooted phylogenetic trees (ape) in R version 3.6.1 were used to assess CDR3 homology. The public sequencing data were trimmed at Q25 with fastp and processed into clonotypes with MiXCR by TCRdb, which kept only in-frame beta chains. Every entry covers one CDR3 protein and lists the most common genes and DNA from its rows. The V and J calls, along with clone size, are taken from TCRdb and not from the paper's own processing. In this sample the table shows fewer than 3,500 distinct CDR3 sequences, around 74% of which occur a single time. The top ten constitute around 23% of the sample.

The sample's treatment or condition label, decoded: roughly 10-day PBMC culture with coronavirus spike peptide pools or control peptides (ViraFEST assay). The study used the ViraFEST assay, which expanded antigen-specific T cells with peptide pools and then identified expanded clonotypes by TCR sequencing. Positive SARS-CoV-2 PCR tests in the convalescent patients dated from March to December 2020, before Alpha, Beta and Delta variants emerged in the United States. Each well held 2.1 million or so PBMCs cultured in IMDM containing roughly 5% human AB serum and 10 IU/ml IL-2, with about 10 ug/ml peptide pools added. Half of the culture medium was replaced with fresh IL-2-containing medium on days 3 and 7. Once the cells had been in culture for 9 to 10 days, the EasySep CD4+ T cell isolation kit was used to isolate CD4+ T cells by negative selection. PBMCs were separated from whole blood using Ficoll-Paque Plus gradient centrifugation and then either used fresh or cryopreserved at -140C. In general, triplicate wells were set up for every culture condition.

This clonotype was seen a single time. It lacks a known antigen. Per-nucleotide qualities are absent, and no much larger clonotype sits a single base away. One read alone makes for weak evidence. The source of this sequence is a human donor who had recovered from COVID-19. Sequencing was done on a sample of CD4+ T cells from blood, cultured in vitro.

The CDR3 region reads CASRATATLSYEQYF. The DNA is TGTGCCAGTAGGGCGACAGCTACACTCTCCTACGAGCAGTACTTC. The chain couples TRBV19 to TRBJ2-7, and TRBD1 may be the D gene, going by 5 matching bases. Between the V and J ends, shortened by 6 bases and 0 bases respectively, the junction contains 15 bases. The germline V gene (reference sequence) specifies LNHDA as CDR1 and SQIVND as CDR2. The CDR3 sequence holds 15 residues, the cysteine and phenylalanine included. Of the read, only the CDR3 DNA is kept; its 45 bases are in frame from base 1.